The text below deals with one T cell receptor beta chain. As yet, its antigen is unknown. Generation of TCR cDNA used 5'RACE template switching (which added a universal primer site and UMIs). TCRdb re-derived calls from the 5' RACE reads in MiXCR, one entry per CDR3 protein. Among approximately 250,000 distinct CDR3 sequences listed, 5.2% were seen once. The sample is drawn from a study of T cells after yellow fever vaccination. Points from the study as a whole: Few clonotypes appeared in both CD4 and CD8 compartments. Highly abundant clonotypes carried over from the bulk population could end up in FACS-sorted repertoires as contaminants. Reappearance after the booster was observed for most primary-vaccination clones (96% CD4, over 70% CD8).

This clonotype was obtained from a young man who received the YFV17D yellow fever vaccine. The sample in question was CD4+ T cells sorted from PBMCs, obtained on the day of the yellow fever booster vaccination.

The chain's CDR3 is CSVGQGAGRGQHF. The CDR3 region has the DNA TGCAGCGTCGGACAGGGGGCCGGTCGGGGCCAGCATTTT. The J gene is TRBJ1-5, the V gene TRBV29-1; TRBD1 aligns across 11 bases. The germline V gene has CDR1 SQVTM and CDR2 ANQGSEA. The J segment lost 12 bases and the V segment lost 6 bases, leaving 10 bases of the junction unmatched. The CDR3 is made up of 13 amino acids.